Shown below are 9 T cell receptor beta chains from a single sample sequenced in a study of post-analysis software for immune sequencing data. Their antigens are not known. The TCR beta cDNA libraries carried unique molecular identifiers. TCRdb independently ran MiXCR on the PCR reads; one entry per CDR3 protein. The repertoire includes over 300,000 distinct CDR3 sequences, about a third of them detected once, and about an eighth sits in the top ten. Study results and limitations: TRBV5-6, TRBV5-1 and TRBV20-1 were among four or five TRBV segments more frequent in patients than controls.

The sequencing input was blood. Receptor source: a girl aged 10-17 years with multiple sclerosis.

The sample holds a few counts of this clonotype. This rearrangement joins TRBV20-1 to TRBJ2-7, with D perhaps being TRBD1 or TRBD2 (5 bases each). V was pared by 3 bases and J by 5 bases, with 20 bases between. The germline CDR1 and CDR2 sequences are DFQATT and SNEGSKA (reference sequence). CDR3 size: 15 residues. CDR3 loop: CSASNPQGPFDEQYF. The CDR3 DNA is TGCAGTGCTAGTAACCCTCAGGGACCGTTTGACGAGCAGTACTTC.

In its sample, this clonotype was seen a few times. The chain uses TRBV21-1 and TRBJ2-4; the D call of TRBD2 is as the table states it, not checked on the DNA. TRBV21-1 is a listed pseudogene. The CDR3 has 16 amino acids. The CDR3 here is CASSKASGGAKNIQYF. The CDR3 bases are TGTGCCAGCAGCAAAGCGTCGGGGGGGGCCAAAAACATTCAGTACTTC.

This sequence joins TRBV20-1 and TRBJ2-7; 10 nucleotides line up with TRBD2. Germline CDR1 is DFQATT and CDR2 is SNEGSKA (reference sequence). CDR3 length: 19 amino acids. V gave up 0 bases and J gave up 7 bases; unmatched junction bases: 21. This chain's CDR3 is CSARDRRLAGETSFREQYF. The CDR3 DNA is TGCAGTGCTAGAGATCGTAGGCTAGCGGGGGAGACATCCTTTCGGGAGCAGTACTTC.

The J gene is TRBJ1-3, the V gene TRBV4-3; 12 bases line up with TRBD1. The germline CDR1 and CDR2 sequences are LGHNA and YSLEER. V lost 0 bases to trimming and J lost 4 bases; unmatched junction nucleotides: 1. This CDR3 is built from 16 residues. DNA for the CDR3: TGCGCCAGCAGCCAAGACGGGACAGGGGGCGGAAACACCATATATTTT. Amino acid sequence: CASSQDGTGGGNTIYF.

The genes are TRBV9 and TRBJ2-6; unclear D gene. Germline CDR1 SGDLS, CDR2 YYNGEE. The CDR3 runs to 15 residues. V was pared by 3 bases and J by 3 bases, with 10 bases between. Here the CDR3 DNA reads TGTGCCAGCAGCGAACTTGGGGATGGGGCCAACGTCCTGACTTTC. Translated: CASSELGDGANVLTF.

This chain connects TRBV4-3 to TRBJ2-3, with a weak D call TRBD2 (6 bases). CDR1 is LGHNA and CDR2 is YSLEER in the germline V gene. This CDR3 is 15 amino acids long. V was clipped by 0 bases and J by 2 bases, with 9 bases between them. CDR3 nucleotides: TGCGCCAGCAGCCAAGATCCGGGAGCCACAGATACGCAGTATTTT. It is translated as CASSQDPGATDTQYF.

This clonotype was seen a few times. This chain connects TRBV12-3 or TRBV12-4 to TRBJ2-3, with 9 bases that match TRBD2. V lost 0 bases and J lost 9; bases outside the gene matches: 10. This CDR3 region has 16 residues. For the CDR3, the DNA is TGTGCCAGCAGTTTAGCGCATGGACTAGCGACGGAAACGCAGTATTTT. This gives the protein CASSLAHGLATETQYF.

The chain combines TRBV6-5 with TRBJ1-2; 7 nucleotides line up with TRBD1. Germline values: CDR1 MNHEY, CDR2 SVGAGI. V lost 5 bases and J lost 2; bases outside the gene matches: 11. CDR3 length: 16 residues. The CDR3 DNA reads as TGTGCCAGCAGTCCCAGGAAGACAGGGACCAACTATGGCTACACCTTC. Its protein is CASSPRKTGTNYGYTF.

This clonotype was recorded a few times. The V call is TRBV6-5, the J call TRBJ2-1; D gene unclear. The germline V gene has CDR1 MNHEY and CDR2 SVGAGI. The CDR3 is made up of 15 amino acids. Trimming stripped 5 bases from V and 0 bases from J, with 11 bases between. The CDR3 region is CASSHYLGSYNEQFF. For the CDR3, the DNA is TGTGCCAGCAGTCACTACTTGGGCTCCTACAATGAGCAGTTCTTC.